One sample yielded the 4 T cell receptor beta chains listed below, sequenced in a study of shared clonotypes between healthy human individuals. Generated by immunoSEQ multiplex PCR, the TCRdb table keeps only in-frame clones and is missing some. The data hold about 520,000 clones, with more than 65% observed a single time. Sequencing was carried out using PBMCs. These receptors all stem from a woman aged 40 to 55 in good health. Some clones in this sample may be carry-over from other donors' samples.

Details on this clone: This sequence is one base from a far larger clone and is likely a read error. DNA of the CDR3: TGTGCCAGCAGTCCCAGGACAGGGGTCGAGACCCAGTACTTC. It translates to CASSPRTGVETQYF. The V call is TRBV6-5, the J call TRBJ2-5; 9 positions match TRBD1. The V segment lost 5 bases and the J segment 5 bases; nucleotides outside the gene matches: 6. Germline CDR1 MNHEY, CDR2 SVGAGI. The CDR3 has 14 amino acids.

The chain uses TRBV2 and TRBJ2-1; the match to TRBD1 covers 9 bases. The CDR3 has 12 amino acids. Germline trimming cut 4 bases from V and 9 bases from J; bases unmatched to any gene: 1. CDR1 is SNHLY, CDR2 FYNNEI, per germline. CDR3 in DNA: TGTGCCAGCAGTGGGACAGGGGTTGAGCAGTTCTTC. This translates into CASSGTGVEQFF.

As regards this clone: This sequence is one base from a far larger clone and is likely a read error. The J gene is TRBJ2-7, the V gene TRBV28; a possible D gene is TRBD1 (5 bases). Germline V gives CDR1 MDHEN, CDR2 SYDVKM. V lost 10 bases and J 2 bases, leaving 15 bases between the germline ends. This CDR3 is built from 13 residues. CDR3 protein: CATRAGQTYEQYF. The CDR3 region has the DNA TGTGCCACCCGGGCAGGGCAGACCTACGAGCAGTACTTC.

J is TRBJ2-1 and V is TRBV2; TRBD2 agrees at 12 bases. Per the germline V gene, CDR1 is SNHLY and CDR2 is FYNNEI. V shed 3 bases, J shed 4 bases, and the junction held 1 base outside the gene matches. The CDR3 runs 15 residues. DNA for the CDR3: TGTGCCAGCAGTGACGGACTAGCGGGGTACAATGAGCAGTTCTTC. Amino acids: CASSDGLAGYNEQFF.